The rows below give T cell receptor beta chains drawn from one sample of a study of shared T cell receptors in the human thymus. Libraries were prepared by immunoSEQ multiplex PCR; TCRdb keeps only in-frame clonotypes and omits some of them. This sample has just under 550,000 clones, with approximately 78% found just once. These data also featured in a second study, about human thymus T cells.

Source material: thymocytes. Receptor source: a boy less than two years old with a congenital heart defect. The CDR3 runs from the conserved cysteine through the conserved F or W. A D gene is named only where the DNA matches it firmly. Rows may omit the clone size; those that give it use once, few, many or a size class.

v_gene,j_gene,abundance,d_gene,CDR3nt,CDR3aa
TRBV4-1,TRBJ2-1,NA,TRBD2,TGCGCCAGCAGCCAACCTACGGGACTAGCGGGCTACAATGAGCAGTTCTTC,CASSQPTGLAGYNEQFF
TRBV10-3,TRBJ2-5,NA,NA,TGTGCCATCAGCTGGCAGGGGGGTCAAGAGACCCAGTACTTC,CAISWQGGQETQYF
TRBV14,TRBJ2-7,NA,NA,TGTGCCAGCAGCCCCTTCTCCTACGAGCAGTACTTC,CASSPFSYEQYF
TRBV5-1,TRBJ1-1,NA,NA,TGCGCCAGCAGCTTCTCCCGGGGAACTGAAGCTTTCTTT,CASSFSRGTEAFF
TRBV2,TRBJ1-4,NA,NA,TGTGCCAGCAGCGCCAGGGGCCCTTCTTCCTCATTTAATGAAAAACTGTTTTTT,CASSARGPSSSFNEKLFF
TRBV5-4,TRBJ2-5,NA,NA,TGTGCCAGCTCCCCCCGACTAGGGGAACAAGAGACCCAGTACTTC,CASSPRLGEQETQYF
TRBV28,TRBJ2-1,NA,TRBD1,TGTGCCACCGTAGACAGGACAGGGGGAATCTATGAGCAGTTCTTC,CATVDRTGGIYEQFF
TRBV30,TRBJ1-2,NA,NA,TGTGCCTGGAGCGGGGGGGGCCCGCGGGTCTATGGCTACACCTTC,CAWSGGGPRVYGYTF
TRBV28,TRBJ1-2,NA,TRBD1,TGTGCCAGCAGTTCCACCGGACAGGAGAGACGTCCCTATGGCTACACCTTC,CASSSTGQERRPYGYTF
TRBV19,TRBJ1-2,NA,NA,TGTGCCAGTAGTTTGACAGGCAGAGGCTATGGCTACACCTTC,CASSLTGRGYGYTF
TRBV18,TRBJ2-7,NA,TRBD1,TGTGCCAGCTCACCAGGTACGGGACAGGGATACTACGAGCAGTACTTC,CASSPGTGQGYYEQYF
TRBV7-9,TRBJ2-1,NA,TRBD2,TGTGCCAGCAGCCGACGACTGGCGGGAGGGCTATACAATGAGCAGTTCTTC,CASSRRLAGGLYNEQFF
TRBV7-9,TRBJ2-2,few,NA,TGTGCCAGCAGCCCCCCCGGGACCGGGGAGCTGTTTTTT,CASSPPGTGELFF
TRBV5-1,TRBJ1-2,NA,NA,TGCGCCAGCACCGGTGGAGTCTCCCTCTATGGCTACACCTTC,CASTGGVSLYGYTF
TRBV21-1,TRBJ1-2,few,NA,TGTGCCAGCAGCAAAGCGCTTCGGGTGGGAGATAACTATGGCTACACCTTC,CASSKALRVGDNYGYTF
TRBV10-3,TRBJ2-3,NA,TRBD2,TGTGCCATCAGACGCAGCGGGAGGCTCACAGATACGCAGTATTTT,CAIRRSGRLTDTQYF
TRBV19,TRBJ2-3,NA,TRBD2,TGTGCCAGTAGTATATATCATAGCGGGAAGCATCTGGATACGCAGTATTTT,CASSIYHSGKHLDTQYF
TRBV6-5,TRBJ1-1,NA,NA,TGTGCCAGCAGTCTGGGGGGGGCCATACCCAGAGCTTTCTTT,CASSLGGAIPRAFF
TRBV6-5,TRBJ2-1,NA,NA,TGTGCCAGCAGTGGGACTTTCCAAGGGGAGCAGTTCTTC,CASSGTFQGEQFF
TRBV7-9,TRBJ1-1,NA,NA,TGTGCCAGCAGCCGTGACAGGAGGAACACTGAAGCTTTCTTT,CASSRDRRNTEAFF
TRBV11-2,TRBJ1-4,NA,NA,TGTGCCAGCAGCCTCGACAGGCCTGAAAAACTGTTTTTT,CASSLDRPEKLFF
TRBV9,TRBJ2-1,NA,NA,TGTGCCAGCAGCGCGAGAGAGGCCCTCAATGAGCAGTTCTTC,CASSAREALNEQFF
TRBV27,TRBJ1-5,NA,NA,TGTGCCAGCAGTTTAGCCACCGACGGACATAGCAATCAGCCCCAGCATTTT,CASSLATDGHSNQPQHF
TRBV7-9,TRBJ2-1,NA,TRBD2,TGTGCCAGCAGCTTAGCCAGACTAGCGGGATTGGTCCCCAATGAGCAGTTCTTC,CASSLARLAGLVPNEQFF
TRBV6-1,TRBJ1-4,few,NA,TGTGCCAGCAGTGGGGGGGGGCGCGGAGAAGGCGAAAAACTGTTTTTT,CASSGGGRGEGEKLFF
TRBV11-2,TRBJ1-1,NA,TRBD1,TGTGCCAGCAGCTTTGGGGACAGGGGGAACATGAACACTGAAGCTTTCTTT,CASSFGDRGNMNTEAFF
TRBV11-3,TRBJ2-7,NA,NA,TGTGCCAGCAGCTTAGCAAGGGGAGAGCAGTACTTC,CASSLARGEQYF
TRBV6-1,TRBJ2-7,NA,TRBD1,TGTGCCAGCAGTGAGGGGTGGGTCCAGGGGGTTCCCTCCTACGAGCAGTACTTC,CASSEGWVQGVPSYEQYF
TRBV9,TRBJ1-5,NA,NA,TGTGCCAGCAGCGTAGGGGGGGTGAGCAATCAGCCCCAGCATTTT,CASSVGGVSNQPQHF
TRBV27,TRBJ2-1,NA,TRBD2,TGTGCCAGCAGGAGCGGGGCACGCAATGAGCAGTTCTTC,CASRSGARNEQFF
TRBV28,TRBJ1-1,NA,TRBD1,TGTGCCAGCAGTCACCCGGGACAGGGGAACACTGAAGCTTTCTTT,CASSHPGQGNTEAFF
TRBV14,TRBJ2-4,NA,NA,TGTGCCAGCAGCCAAGAGGCCCACCCCAAGAGGTCCAAAAACATTCAGTACTTC,CASSQEAHPKRSKNIQYF
TRBV27,TRBJ1-1,few,TRBD1,TGTGCCAGCAGTTTAGGGCACAAACAATCGGGACAGGGTAACACTGAAGCTTTCTTT,CASSLGHKQSGQGNTEAFF
TRBV9,TRBJ2-2,few,NA,TGTGCCAGCAGCGTAGTCGATGGGAGAGGCACCGGGGAGCTGTTTTTT,CASSVVDGRGTGELFF
TRBV6-5,TRBJ1-5,NA,NA,TGTGCCAGCAGCCAAACAGGGTTTGGCAATCAGCCCCAGCATTTT,CASSQTGFGNQPQHF
TRBV4-1,TRBJ2-7,NA,NA,TGCGCCAGCAGCCCCCCGGGTGGGTCCTACGAGCAGTACTTC,CASSPPGGSYEQYF
TRBV28,TRBJ2-5,NA,NA,TGTGCCAGCAGTTTACACAGCCAGGAGACCCAGTACTTC,CASSLHSQETQYF
TRBV10-3,TRBJ2-7,NA,TRBD1,TGTGCCATCACCGGGACAGGGATATACGAGCAGTACTTC,CAITGTGIYEQYF
TRBV5-5,TRBJ1-2,NA,NA,TGTGCCAGCAGCTTGGCCAAAAAGGGGTTAAACTATGGCTACACCTTC,CASSLAKKGLNYGYTF
TRBV5-5,TRBJ2-7,NA,TRBD1,TGTGCCAGCAGCTTCCATGACAGGGGCCCGTACTTC,CASSFHDRGPYF
TRBV21-1,TRBJ1-2,NA,NA,TGTGCCAGCAGCAAAGCGCCTGACAGGGGAGGAGGCTACACCTTC,CASSKAPDRGGGYTF
TRBV14,TRBJ2-6,NA,NA,TGTGCCAGCAGCCAACAGGGCTCGGAGGCCAACGTCCTGACTTTC,CASSQQGSEANVLTF
TRBV27,TRBJ1-2,few,TRBD1,TGTGCCAGCAACCCACAGGGGGAGGATGGCTACACCTTC,CASNPQGEDGYTF
TRBV7-9,TRBJ1-5,NA,TRBD1,TGTGCCAGCAGCTTCGAAGGGCAGGGGGATTTTAGCAATCAGCCCCAGCATTTT,CASSFEGQGDFSNQPQHF
TRBV7-9,TRBJ2-7,NA,TRBD1,TGTGCCAGCAGTCCATTCCAGACAGGGTCCTCCGAGCAGTACTTC,CASSPFQTGSSEQYF
TRBV12-5,TRBJ2-7,NA,NA,TGTGCTAGTGGTTCACAGAGACAGGCGAGCTACGAGCAGTACTTC,CASGSQRQASYEQYF
TRBV11-2,TRBJ2-5,NA,TRBD2,TGTGCCAGCAGCGCGACTAGCGGGAGGACGCAAGAGACCCAGTACTTC,CASSATSGRTQETQYF
TRBV10-2,TRBJ2-7,NA,NA,TGCGCCAGCAGGAGAGAAACCGGGACACATCTCCTAGGGCAGTACTTC,CASRRETGTHLLGQYF
TRBV29-1,TRBJ2-3,NA,TRBD2,TGCAGCGCCAGGCGGGGTTTAGCGGGGCTCACAGATACGCAGTATTTT,CSARRGLAGLTDTQYF
TRBV20-1,TRBJ2-5,NA,NA,TGCAGTGACGGGAGAGAAACCCAGTACTTC,CSDGRETQYF
TRBV11-2,TRBJ1-6,few,TRBD1,TGTGCCAGCAGCCAGTACAGGGGAGGATCACCCCTCCACTTT,CASSQYRGGSPLHF
TRBV10-3,TRBJ2-7,NA,TRBD1,TGTGCCATCACCAAAGGAGGACAGGGGTACGAGCAGTACTTC,CAITKGGQGYEQYF
TRBV29-1,TRBJ1-4,NA,NA,TGCAGCGCCGAATCAGGGTCAACGGAGGAAAAACTGTTTTTT,CSAESGSTEEKLFF
TRBV27,TRBJ1-5,NA,NA,TGTGCCAGCAGTCTCAGGGCTTATAGCAATCAGCCCCAGCATTTT,CASSLRAYSNQPQHF
TRBV11-2,TRBJ2-7,NA,TRBD2,TGTGCCAGCAGCCCCGGACTAGAGGGCGAGCAGTACTTC,CASSPGLEGEQYF
TRBV5-6,TRBJ2-1,NA,TRBD1,TGTGCCAGCAGCACGGACAAGGGGGCATACAATGAGCAGTTCTTC,CASSTDKGAYNEQFF
TRBV27,TRBJ1-5,NA,NA,TGTGCCAGCAGTTGGGGCCCCGACGGAGAAGTGGGCTATAGCAATCAGCCCCAGCATTTT,CASSWGPDGEVGYSNQPQHF